These 10 T cell receptor beta chains were sequenced from one sample in a study of tumor-infiltrating lymphocytes in primary liver carcinoma. cDNA specific to TCR beta was made from roughly 500 ng of total RNA, with a constant-region primer employed for priming. The TCR beta library was amplified through three nested multiplex PCR rounds in a modified ARM-PCR procedure. The first two PCR rounds used TRBV1-TRBV30 primers with a Cbeta primer, approximately 9 cycles each. TCRdb analysed the multiplex PCR reads with MiXCR anew, one entry per CDR3 protein. The sample includes approximately 110,000 distinct CDR3 sequences, approximately 82% of them seen just once. Joint extraction of RNA and DNA used roughly 18-34 mg of bulk tissue that was unsorted. Sequencing was performed on liver tumor tissue from sampling region 3. Subset specified: tumor region T3, left-lateral pole. Source of these receptors: a man aged 35 to 55 with primary liver carcinoma and hepatitis B virus infection.

A note on this clonotype: At one boundary the junction diverges from the germline segment, which might be a read error. The chain joins TRBV6-1 to TRBJ1-2; no clear D gene. This CDR3 has 13 residues. CDR1 MNHNS and CDR2 SASEGT come from the germline V gene. CDR3 amino acids: CVSSEASNYGYTF. The DNA for the CDR3 is TGTGTCAGCAGTGAAGCTTCAAACTATGGCTACACCTTC.

A few counts support this clonotype. This chain joins TRBV4-1 and TRBJ1-6; 11 positions match TRBD1. V trimming: 3 bases; J trimming: 10 bases; junction bases outside the gene matches: 11. CDR3 length: 17 residues. Looked up from germline, CDR1 is MGHRA and CDR2 is YSYEKL. Here the CDR3 reads CASSQDRGRSMSSPLHF. CDR3 sequence (DNA): TGCGCCAGCAGCCAGGACAGGGGGCGGTCTATGAGCTCACCCCTCCACTTT.

Concerning this clonotype: Given the absence of the conserved phenylalanine or tryptophan at the CDR3 end, a read error is likely. It is unclear where the CDR3 begins or ends on the DNA, so no DNA is shown, and the CDR3 is as TCRdb lists it. The chain employs TRBV12-3 or TRBV12-4 and TRBJ2-1; the D call TRBD2 from the table was never checked on the DNA. The CDR3 region is 13 residues in length, termini included. This CDR3 is CASSLRPAGVLVS.

About this clonotype itself: Relative to the germline gene, one junction end is altered; a read error may explain this. The chain couples TRBV11-2 to TRBJ2-7; weak D call: TRBD2 (5 bases). CDR1 is SGHAT and CDR2 is FQNNGV in the germline V gene. The CDR3 length is 14 residues. CDR3 region: CASSIDGLAYEQYF. As DNA, the CDR3 is TGTGCCAGCAGCATAGATGGACTTGCCTACGAGCAATACTTC.

As concerns this clonotype: A junction boundary mismatches the germline segment, possibly from a read error. This sequence joins TRBV4-3 and TRBJ2-1; weak D call: TRBD2 (5 bases). The CDR3 has 16 amino acids. Germline CDR1 and CDR2: LGHNA and YSLEER. CDR3 sequence (DNA): TGCGCCAACAGCCAAGATGTGGCGGGCTCCTACAATGAACAGTTCTTC. The encoded protein is CANSQDVAGSYNEQFF.

This clonotype came up once. A junction end diverges from the germline sequence, so it may reflect a read error. The J gene is TRBJ2-5, the V gene TRBV6-2 or TRBV6-3; 7 bases agree with TRBD1. Germline lookup yields CDR1 MNHEY and CDR2 SVGEGT. The CDR3 length is 15 residues. CDR3 residues: CANSAPTGTQGTQYF. CDR3 DNA sequence: TGTGCCAATAGTGCCCCGACAGGGACCCAAGGGACCCAGTACTTC.

Regarding this clonotype: One junction end does not reproduce the germline sequence, and a read error may be involved. The chain carries TRBV29-1 and TRBJ1-1; a weak D match, TRBD1 (6 bases). This CDR3 has 15 residues. CDR1 and CDR2 (germline): SQVTM, ANQGSEA. The CDR3: CSVAGGWGINTEVFF. CDR3 coding DNA: TGCAGCGTTGCCGGGGGCTGGGGCATAAACACTGAAGTTTTCTTT. Full variable domain (rest looked up from reference TRBV29-1 and TRBJ1-1): SAVISQKPSRDICQRGTSLTIQCQVDSQVTMMFWYRQQPGQSLTLIATANQGSEATYESGFVIDKFPISRPNLTFSTLTVSNMSPEDSSIYLCSVAGGWGINTEVFFGQGTRLTVV.

This clonotype was seen a few times. The junction departs from germline at one end; a sequencing error may be responsible. The rearrangement joins TRBV10-1 to TRBJ1-1; D is undetermined. CDR1 and CDR2 (germline): WNHNN, SYGVQD (reference sequence). CDR3 length: 12 residues. The CDR3 nucleotides read TGCGCCAGCAGAGAGATGAACATTGAAGCTTTCTTT. Translation: CASREMNIEAFF.

A remark on this clonotype: One end of the junction is discordant with germline, which a read error may explain. The V and J genes are TRBV29-1 and TRBJ1-1; D is possibly TRBD1 (5 bases). This CDR3 comprises 15 residues. CDR1 and CDR2 (germline): SQVTM, ANQGSEA. The CDR3 nucleotides read TGCAGGGTCGCCCCTGGGTGGGGGATGAATACTGAAGCTTTCTTT. It specifies CRVAPGWGMNTEAFF.

As for this clonotype: Given the absence of the conserved phenylalanine or tryptophan at the CDR3 end, a read error is likely. This rearrangement joins TRBV5-1 to TRBJ2-3, with D perhaps TRBD2 (6 bases). The CDR3 covers 16 residues. Germline V gene sequence: CDR1 SGHRS, CDR2 YFSETQ. The CDR3 loop reads CARSLRRGGSTDTQYL. The CDR3 nucleotides read TGCGCCAGGAGCTTGAGGAGGGGCGGCAGCACAGATACGCAGTATCTT.